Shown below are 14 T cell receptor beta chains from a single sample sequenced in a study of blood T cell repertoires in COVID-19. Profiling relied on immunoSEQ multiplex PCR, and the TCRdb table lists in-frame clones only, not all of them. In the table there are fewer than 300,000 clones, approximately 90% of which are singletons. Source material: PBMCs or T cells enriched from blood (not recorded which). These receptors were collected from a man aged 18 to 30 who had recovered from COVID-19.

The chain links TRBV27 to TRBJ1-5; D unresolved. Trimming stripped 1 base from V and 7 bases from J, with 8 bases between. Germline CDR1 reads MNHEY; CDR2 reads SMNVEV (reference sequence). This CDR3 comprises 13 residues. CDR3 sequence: CASSLLTGQPQHF. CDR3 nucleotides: TGTGCCAGCAGTTTATTGACTGGGCAGCCCCAGCATTTT.

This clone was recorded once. CDR3 residues: CASSPTQNTGELFF. CDR3 DNA: TGTGCCAGCAGCCCGACACAGAACACCGGGGAGCTGTTTTTT. The gene calls are TRBV7-9 and TRBJ2-2; D gene uncertain. The germline V gene encodes CDR1 SEHNR and CDR2 FQNEAQ (reference sequence). V dropped 5 bases and J dropped 1 base, with 8 bases sitting between them. This CDR3 comprises 14 residues.

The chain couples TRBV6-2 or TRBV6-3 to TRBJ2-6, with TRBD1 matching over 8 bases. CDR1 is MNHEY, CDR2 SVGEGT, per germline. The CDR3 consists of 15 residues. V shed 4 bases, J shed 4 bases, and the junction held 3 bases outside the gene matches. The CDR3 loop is CASSWTGSGANVLTF. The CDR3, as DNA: TGTGCCAGCAGTTGGACAGGGTCCGGGGCCAACGTCCTGACTTTC.

DNA for the CDR3: TGTGCCAGCAGTGACAATGGACAGGGAAAGGGAGAGACCCAGTACTTC. Its translation is CASSDNGQGKGETQYF. The chain recombines TRBV25-1 with TRBJ2-5; 8 bases map to TRBD1. Trimming at V came to 3 bases and at J to 4 bases, leaving 10 bases not matched to a gene. The germline V gene has CDR1 MGHDK and CDR2 SYGVNS. The CDR3 has 16 amino acids.

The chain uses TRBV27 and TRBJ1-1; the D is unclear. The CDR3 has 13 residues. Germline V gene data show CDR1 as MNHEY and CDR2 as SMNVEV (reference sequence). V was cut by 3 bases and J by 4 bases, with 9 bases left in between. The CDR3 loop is CASSFRPGTEAFF. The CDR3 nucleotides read TGTGCCAGCAGTTTTCGACCGGGCACTGAAGCTTTCTTT.

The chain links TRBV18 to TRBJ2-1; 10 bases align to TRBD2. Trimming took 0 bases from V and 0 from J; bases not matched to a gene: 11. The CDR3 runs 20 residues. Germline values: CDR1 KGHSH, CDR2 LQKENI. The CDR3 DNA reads TGTGCCAGCTCACCACCGGGGATAGCGGGAGGCTGGAGCTCCTACAATGAGCAGTTCTTC. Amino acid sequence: CASSPPGIAGGWSSYNEQFF.

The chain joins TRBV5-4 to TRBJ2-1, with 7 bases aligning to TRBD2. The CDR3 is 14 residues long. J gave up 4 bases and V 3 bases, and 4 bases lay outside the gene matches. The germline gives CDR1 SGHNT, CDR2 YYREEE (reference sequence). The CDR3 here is CASSSGRGYNEQFF. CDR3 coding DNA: TGTGCCAGCAGCTCGGGGAGGGGATACAATGAGCAGTTCTTC.

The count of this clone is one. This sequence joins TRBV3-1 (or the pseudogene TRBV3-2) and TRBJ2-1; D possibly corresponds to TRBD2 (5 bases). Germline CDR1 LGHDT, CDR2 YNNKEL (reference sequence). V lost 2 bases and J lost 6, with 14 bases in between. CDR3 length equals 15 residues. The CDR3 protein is CASSQHSVRGNEQFF. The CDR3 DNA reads TGTGCCAGCAGCCAACACAGCGTTCGGGGCAATGAGCAGTTCTTC.

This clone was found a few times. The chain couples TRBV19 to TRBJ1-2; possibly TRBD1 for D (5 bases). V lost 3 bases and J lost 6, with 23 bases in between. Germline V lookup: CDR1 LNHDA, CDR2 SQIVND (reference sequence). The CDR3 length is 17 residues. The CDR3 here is CASSIGGSLRRSDGYTF. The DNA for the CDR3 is TGTGCCAGTAGTATCGGGGGTTCCCTGCGTCGGTCAGATGGCTACACCTTC.

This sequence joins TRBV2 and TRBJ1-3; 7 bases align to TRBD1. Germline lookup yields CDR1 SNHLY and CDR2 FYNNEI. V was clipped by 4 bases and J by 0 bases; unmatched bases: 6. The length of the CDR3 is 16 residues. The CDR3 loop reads CASSALGGFSGNTIYF. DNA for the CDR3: TGTGCCAGCAGTGCACTAGGGGGCTTCTCTGGAAACACCATATATTTT.

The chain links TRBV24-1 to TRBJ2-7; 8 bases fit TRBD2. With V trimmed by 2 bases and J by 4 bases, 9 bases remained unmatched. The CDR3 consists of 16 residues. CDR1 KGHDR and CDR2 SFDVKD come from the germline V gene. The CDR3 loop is CATSDSGSGIGYEQYF. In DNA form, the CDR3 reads TGTGCCACCAGTGATTCTGGTAGCGGGATCGGGTACGAGCAGTACTTC.

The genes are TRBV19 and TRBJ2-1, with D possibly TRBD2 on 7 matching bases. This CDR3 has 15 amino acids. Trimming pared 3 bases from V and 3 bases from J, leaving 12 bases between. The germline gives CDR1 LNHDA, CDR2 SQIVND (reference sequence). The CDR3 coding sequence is TGTGCCAGTAGTATCGGAGGGGGGGGCTACAATGAGCAGTTCTTC. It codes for CASSIGGGGYNEQFF.

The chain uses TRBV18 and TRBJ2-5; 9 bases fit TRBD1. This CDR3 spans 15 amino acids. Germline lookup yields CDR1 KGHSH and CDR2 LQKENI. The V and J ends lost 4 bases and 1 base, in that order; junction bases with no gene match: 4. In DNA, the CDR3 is TGTGCCAGCTCACGCGGGACAGGGAGCCAAGAGACCCAGTACTTC. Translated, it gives CASSRGTGSQETQYF.

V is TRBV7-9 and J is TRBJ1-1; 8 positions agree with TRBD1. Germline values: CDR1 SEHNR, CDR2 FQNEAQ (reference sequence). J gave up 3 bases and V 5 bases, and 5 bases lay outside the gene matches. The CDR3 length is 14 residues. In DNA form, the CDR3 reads TGTGCCAGCAGCCCCAGGACAGGGTACACTGAAGCTTTCTTT. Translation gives CASSPRTGYTEAFF.